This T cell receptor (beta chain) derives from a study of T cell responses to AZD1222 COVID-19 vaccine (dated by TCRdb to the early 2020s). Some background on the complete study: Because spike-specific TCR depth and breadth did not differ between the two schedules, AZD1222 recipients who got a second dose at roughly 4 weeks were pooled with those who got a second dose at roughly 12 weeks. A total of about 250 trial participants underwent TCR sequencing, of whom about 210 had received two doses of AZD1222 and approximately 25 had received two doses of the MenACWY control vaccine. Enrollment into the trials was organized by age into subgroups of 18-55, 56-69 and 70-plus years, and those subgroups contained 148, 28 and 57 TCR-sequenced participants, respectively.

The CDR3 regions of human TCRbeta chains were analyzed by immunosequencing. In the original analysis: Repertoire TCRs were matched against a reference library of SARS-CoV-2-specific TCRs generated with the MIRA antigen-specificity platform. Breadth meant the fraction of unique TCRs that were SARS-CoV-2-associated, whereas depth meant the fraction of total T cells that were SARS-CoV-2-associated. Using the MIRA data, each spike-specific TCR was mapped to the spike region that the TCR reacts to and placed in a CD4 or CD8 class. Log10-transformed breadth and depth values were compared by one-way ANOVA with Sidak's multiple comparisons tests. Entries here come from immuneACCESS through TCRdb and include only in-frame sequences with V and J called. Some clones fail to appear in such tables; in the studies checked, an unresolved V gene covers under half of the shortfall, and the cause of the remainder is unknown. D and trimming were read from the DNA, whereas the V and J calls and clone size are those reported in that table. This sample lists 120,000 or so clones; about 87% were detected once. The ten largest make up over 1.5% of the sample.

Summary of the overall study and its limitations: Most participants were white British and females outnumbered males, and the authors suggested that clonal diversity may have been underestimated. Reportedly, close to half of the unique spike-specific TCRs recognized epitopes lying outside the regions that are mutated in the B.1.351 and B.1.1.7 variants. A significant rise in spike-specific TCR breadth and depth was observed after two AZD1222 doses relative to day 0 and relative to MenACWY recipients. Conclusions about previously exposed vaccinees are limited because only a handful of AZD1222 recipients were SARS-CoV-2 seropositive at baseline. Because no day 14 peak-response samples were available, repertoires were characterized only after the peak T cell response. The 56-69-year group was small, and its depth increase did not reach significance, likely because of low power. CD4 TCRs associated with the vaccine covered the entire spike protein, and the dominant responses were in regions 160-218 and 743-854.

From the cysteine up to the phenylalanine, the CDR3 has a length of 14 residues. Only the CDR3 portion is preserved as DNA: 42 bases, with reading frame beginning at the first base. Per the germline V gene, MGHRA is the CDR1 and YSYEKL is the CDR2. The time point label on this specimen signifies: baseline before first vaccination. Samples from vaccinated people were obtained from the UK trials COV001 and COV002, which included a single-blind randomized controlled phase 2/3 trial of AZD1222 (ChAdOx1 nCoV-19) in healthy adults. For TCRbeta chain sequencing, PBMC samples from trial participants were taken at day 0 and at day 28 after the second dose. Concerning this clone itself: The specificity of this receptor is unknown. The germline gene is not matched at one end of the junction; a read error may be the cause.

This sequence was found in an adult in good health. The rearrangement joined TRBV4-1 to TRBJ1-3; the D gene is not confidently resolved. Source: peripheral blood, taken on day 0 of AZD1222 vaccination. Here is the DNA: TGCGCCAGCAGGGCCGTGGGCCCTGGGAACACCATATATTTT. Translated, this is CASRAVGPGNTIYF.